This T cell receptor beta chain derives from a study of spatial heterogeneity in lung cancer. The CDR3 loop spans 15 amino acids. V was cut by 7 bases and J by 0 bases, with 13 bases left in between. CDR1 is LNHDA, CDR2 SQIVND, per germline (reference sequence). Time point reported: sample taken at primary tumor resection. The input material, whole RNA from tumor, nontumor lung or frozen PBMC, was sequenced unsorted. TCRdb reprocessed the 5' RACE reads via MiXCR and lists one record per CDR3 protein. The table lists 9,500 to 15,000 distinct CDR3 sequences, roughly an eighth of them singletons. The sequence derives from a female donor with early-stage non-small cell lung cancer. Here the sequenced sample was PBMCs, taken at surgery. The V gene is TRBV19, the J gene TRBJ1-5; D ambiguous. Here the CDR3 DNA reads TGTGCCAGTACCTTCGAGATAGATAGCAATCAGCCCCAGCATTTT. This encodes CASTFEIDSNQPQHF. The full variable domain, with the rest looked up from reference TRBV19 and TRBJ1-5, is DGGITQSPKYLFRKEGQNVTLSCEQNLNHDAMYWYRQDPGQGLRLIYYSQIVNDFQKGDIAEGYSVSREKKESFPLTVTSAQKNPTAFYLCASTFEIDSNQPQHFGDGTRLSIL.